The T cell receptor (beta chain) described here comes from a study of shared clonotypes between healthy human individuals. In the study overall: Three men and two women, aged 18 to 49, were donors. Overall study results and limits: Having only a few donors restricted how much genetic and exposure-history diversity was captured. Researchers sampled only blood; tissue repertoires likely differ.

The V gene lost 2 bases and the J gene lost 0 bases, with 8 bases spanning the gap. Germline V CDR1 and CDR2: MNHEY, SVGAGI. The CDR3 runs 15 residues. As regards this clone: The antigen remains unidentified.

CD8 cells regarded as naive lacked CD45RO, were positively chosen for CCR7, and omitted terminally differentiated effector memory CD45RA+ cells. The assay was run at deep level. Some clones are missing from TCRdb's copy, which holds only in-frame ones; the method was immunoSEQ multiplex PCR. The table has some 2.1 million clones, 90% to 95% seen once; the top ten hold under 2%. The clonotype was recovered from a man aged 18 to 30 in good health. Some clones in this sample may be carry-over from other donors' samples. This chain joins TRBV6-5 and TRBJ1-3; D uncertain. The material sequenced was naive CD8+ T cells from PBMCs. Here the CDR3 DNA reads TGTGCCAGCAGTTACCGACGGAGCTCTGGAAACACCATATATTTT. Amino acids: CASSYRRSSGNTIYF.